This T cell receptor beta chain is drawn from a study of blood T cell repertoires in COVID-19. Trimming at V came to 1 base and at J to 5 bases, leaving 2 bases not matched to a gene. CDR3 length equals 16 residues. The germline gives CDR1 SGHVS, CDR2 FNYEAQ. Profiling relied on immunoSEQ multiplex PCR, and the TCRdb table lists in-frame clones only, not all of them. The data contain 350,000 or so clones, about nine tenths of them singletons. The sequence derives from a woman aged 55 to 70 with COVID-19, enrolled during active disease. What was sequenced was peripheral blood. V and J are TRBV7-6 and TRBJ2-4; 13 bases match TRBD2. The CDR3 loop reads CASSLGTSGGQNIQYF. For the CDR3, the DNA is TGTGCCAGCAGCTTAGGGACTAGCGGGGGCCAAAACATTCAGTACTTC.